These 28 T cell receptor beta chains came from one sample sequenced in a study of PD-L1 blockade in urothelial cancer. Stated time point: pretreatment peripheral blood. The repertoire was sequenced with immunoSEQ multiplex PCR; TCRdb's copy has only in-frame clones and lacks some. The table shows 75,000 to 95,000 clones, with 70% to 90% occurring only once. Sequencing was performed on PBMCs, taken around atezolizumab (anti-PD-L1) treatment. These receptors all come from a man aged 35-49 years with urothelial cancer.

The genes are TRBV11-2 and TRBJ2-3, with TRBD2 identical over 8 bases. J was trimmed by 0 bases and V by 5 bases; bases with no gene match: 10. Germline V gene lookup returns CDR1 SGHAT and CDR2 FQNNGV. This CDR3 is built from 17 residues. In DNA, the CDR3 is TGTGCCAGCAGCCCCCGGGGTAGCGGGACTAGCACAGATACGCAGTATTTT. It specifies CASSPRGSGTSTDTQYF.

V gene TRBV19 combines with J gene TRBJ2-4, with a tentative D call TRBD1 (6 bases). Trimming cost V 2 bases and J 2 bases, with 13 bases left between them. CDR1 and CDR2 from the germline V gene are LNHDA and SQIVND (reference sequence). CDR3 length: 16 amino acids. The CDR3 loop is CASSISRGVTKNIQYF. In nucleotides, the CDR3 is TGTGCCAGTAGTATAAGCAGGGGAGTTACCAAAAACATTCAGTACTTC.

CDR3 loop: CASSHLETQYF. The CDR3 nucleotides read TGTGCCAGCAGCCACCTGGAGACCCAGTACTTC. The chain joins TRBV16 to TRBJ2-5, with no clear D. V shed 3 bases and J shed 5 bases, with 4 bases lying between them. Germline CDR1 is KGHSY and CDR2 is FQNENV. The CDR3 is 11 residues long. Complete variable domain (other parts from reference TRBV16 and TRBJ2-5): GEEVAQTPKHLVRGEGQKAKLYCAPIKGHSYVFWYQQVLKNEFKFLISFQNENVFDETGMPKERFSAKCLPNSPCSLEIQATKLEDSAVYFCASSHLETQYFGPGTRLLVL.

The chain joins TRBV6-6 to TRBJ2-7, with 7 bases lining up with TRBD1. Germline V gene data show CDR1 as MNHNY and CDR2 as SVGAGI (reference sequence). The ends lost 8 bases at V and 6 bases at J; junction bases unmatched: 10. CDR3 length: 13 amino acids. CDR3 DNA sequence: TGTGCCAGCGGAGAGGGGGCGCTGGGCGAGCAGTACTTC. Protein: CASGEGALGEQYF.

This chain uses TRBV4-2 with TRBJ2-1; TRBD2 agrees at 10 bases. The CDR3 totals 16 residues. CDR1 and CDR2 (germline): LGHNA, YNFKEQ. Trimming at V came to 4 bases and at J to 6 bases, leaving 9 bases not matched to a gene. The CDR3 DNA follows: TGTGCCAGCAGCCGAAACCCCAGCGGGAGGGCCAATGAGCAGTTCTTC. It encodes CASSRNPSGRANEQFF.

This chain links TRBV19 with TRBJ2-3; the match to TRBD2 covers 10 bases. V lost 5 bases to trimming and J lost 1 base; unmatched junction nucleotides: 0. The CDR3 loop spans 14 amino acids. The germline gives CDR1 LNHDA, CDR2 SQIVND (reference sequence). The CDR3 spells CASSGTSGTDTQYF. CDR3 nucleotide sequence: TGTGCCAGTAGTGGGACTAGCGGCACAGATACGCAGTATTTT.

The V call is TRBV30, the J call TRBJ1-2, with TRBD1 identical over 8 bases. The CDR3 contains 13 residues. CDR1 and CDR2 from the germline V gene are GTSNPN and SVGIG (reference sequence). The ends lost 5 bases at V and 3 bases at J; junction bases unmatched: 5. This CDR3 is CAWGTGGHYGYTF. CDR3 nucleotide sequence: TGTGCCTGGGGGACAGGTGGCCACTATGGCTACACCTTC.

This rearrangement joins TRBV28 to TRBJ2-2; tentative D call: TRBD1 (5 bases). Germline CDR1 is MDHEN and CDR2 is SYDVKM. This CDR3 region has 12 residues. V lost 10 bases to trimming and J lost 4 bases, with 10 bases between them. The CDR3 reads CATQGTTGELFF. CDR3 nucleotides: TGTGCCACCCAGGGAACCACCGGGGAGCTGTTTTTT.

The chain is built from TRBV27 and TRBJ1-1; possible D gene TRBD1, 6 bases. Trimming cost V 3 bases and J 2 bases, with 13 bases left between them. The V gene's germline CDR1 is MNHEY and CDR2 SMNVEV (reference sequence). CDR3 length: 15 residues. The CDR3: CASSFSGGGNTEAFF. CDR3 in DNA: TGTGCCAGCAGTTTTTCGGGGGGGGGCAACACTGAAGCTTTCTTT.

The V gene is TRBV6-6, the J gene TRBJ2-1, with 11 bases identical to TRBD2. V shed 9 bases, J shed 7 bases, and the junction held 5 bases outside the gene matches. Germline V gene data show CDR1 as MNHNY and CDR2 as SVGAGI (reference sequence). This CDR3 has 13 amino acids. CDR3 in DNA: TGTGCCAGTCGACTAGCGGGATGGAATGAGCAGTTCTTC. This translates into CASRLAGWNEQFF.

The chain recombines TRBV28 with TRBJ2-7; D call uncertain. Trimming left V 4 bases short and J 3 bases short, with 10 bases between. This CDR3 is 13 amino acids long. Per the germline V gene, CDR1 is MDHEN and CDR2 is SYDVKM. The CDR3 loop reads CASSSAEIYEQYF. The CDR3 nucleotides read TGTGCCAGCAGTTCCGCAGAAATCTACGAGCAGTACTTC. The entire variable domain, with the rest obtained from reference TRBV28 and TRBJ2-7, is as follows: DVKVTQSSRYLVKRTGEKVFLECVQDMDHENMFWYRQDPGLGLRLIYFSYDVKMKEKGDIPEGYSVSREKKERFSLILESASTNQTSMYLCASSSAEIYEQYFGPGTRLTVT.

There are a few counts of this clone. The chain carries TRBV9 and TRBJ2-2; weak D call: TRBD2 (7 bases). V was pared by 0 bases and J by 4 bases, with 13 bases between. The CDR3 totals 16 residues. In germline, CDR1 is SGDLS, CDR2 YYNGEE. CDR3 sequence: CASSVDGGGRTGELFF. CDR3 nucleotide sequence: TGTGCCAGCAGCGTAGATGGCGGGGGCCGCACCGGGGAGCTGTTTTTT.

The gene calls are TRBV5-6 and TRBJ1-1; perhaps TRBD1 as D (5 bases). CDR1 is SGHDT, CDR2 YYEEEE, per germline. Trimming removed 4 bases at V and 5 bases at J, with 18 bases between. CDR3 length equals 15 residues. Here the CDR3 DNA reads TGTGCCAGCAGCCCGGGGGGGGAGGGGTTAACTGAAGCTTTCTTT. It yields the protein CASSPGGEGLTEAFF.

The chain uses TRBV18 and TRBJ1-1; tentative D call: TRBD1 (5 bases). Germline V gene sequence: CDR1 KGHSH, CDR2 LQKENI. With 6 bases removed from V and 3 bases from J, the gap between germline ends came to 11 bases. The CDR3 extends over 13 amino acids. CDR3 residues: CASSPTEYTEAFF. The DNA for the CDR3 is TGTGCCAGCTCCCCGACAGAGTACACTGAAGCTTTCTTT.

This clone has a handful of counts. Here the CDR3 DNA reads TGCGCCAGCAGCCCCGACGGCGGCGCATCTTCTACGAAGCAGTACTTC. It translates to CASSPDGGASSTKQYF. This chain uses TRBV4-3 with TRBJ2-7; no reliable D call. The germline gives CDR1 LGHNA, CDR2 YSLEER. V was clipped by 4 bases and J by 8 bases, with 24 bases between them. The CDR3 consists of 16 residues.

The J gene is TRBJ2-1, the V gene TRBV11-2; 8 bases line up with TRBD2. The germline CDR1 and CDR2 sequences are SGHAT and FQNNGV. V was clipped by 2 bases and J by 13 bases; unmatched bases: 19. The CDR3 runs 17 residues. CDR3 amino acids: CASSLIGPGLGDSGQFF. The CDR3, as DNA: TGTGCCAGCAGCTTAATTGGGCCGGGACTAGGGGACTCAGGACAGTTCTTC.

This clone was detected only once. CDR3 bases: TGTGCCAGCTCACCGCTAACACAGGTTGCAACTAATGAAAAACTGTTTTTT. It is translated as CASSPLTQVATNEKLFF. The V call is TRBV18, the J call TRBJ1-4, with D perhaps matching TRBD1 (5 bases). Trimming removed 3 bases at V and 0 bases at J, with 14 bases between. The germline CDR1 and CDR2 sequences are KGHSH and LQKENI. The CDR3 length is 17 residues.

The chain uses TRBV6-5 and TRBJ1-1; D is unresolved. Trimming removed 4 bases at V and 6 bases at J, with 12 bases between. In germline, CDR1 is MNHEY, CDR2 SVGAGI. This CDR3 contains 13 residues. CDR3 region: CASSWWEGSEAFF. As DNA, the CDR3 is TGTGCCAGCAGTTGGTGGGAGGGCTCTGAAGCTTTCTTT.

The V and J genes are TRBV14 and TRBJ1-2, with D possibly matching TRBD1 (5 bases). V lost 4 bases and J lost 2, with 20 bases in between. The CDR3 sequence is 17 residues long. Germline CDR1 reads SGHDN; CDR2 reads FVKESK. CDR3: CASSPQGLLRLNYGYTF. The CDR3 DNA reads as TGTGCCAGCAGCCCCCAGGGCCTCCTAAGACTGAACTATGGCTACACCTTC. The full variable domain, with the rest looked up from reference TRBV14 and TRBJ1-2, is EAGVTQFPSHSVIEKGQTVTLRCDPISGHDNLYWYRRVMGKEIKFLLHFVKESKQDESGMPNNRFLAERTGGTYSTLKVQPAELEDSGVYFCASSPQGLLRLNYGYTFGSGTRLTVV.

V is TRBV7-9 and J is TRBJ1-4, with 7 bases aligning to TRBD1. Looked up from germline, CDR1 is SEHNR and CDR2 is FQNEAQ (reference sequence). This CDR3 region has 13 residues. V dropped 0 bases and J dropped 8; count of bases not matched to a gene: 0. The CDR3 DNA follows: TGTGCCAGCAGCTTAGCAGGGGGCGAAAAACTGTTTTTT. This gives the protein CASSLAGGEKLFF. Full variable domain (missing parts from reference TRBV7-9 and TRBJ1-4): DTGVSQNPRHKITKRGQNVTFRCDPISEHNRLYWYRQTLGQGPEFLTYFQNEAQLEKSRLLSDRFSAERPKGSFSTLEIQRTEQGDSAMYLCASSLAGGEKLFFGSGTQLSVL.

The rearrangement uses TRBV11-2 and TRBJ2-5; D possibly corresponds to TRBD2 (6 bases). The V gene lost 5 bases and the J gene lost 4 bases, with 14 bases spanning the gap. Germline-derived CDR1 and CDR2 are SGHAT and FQNNGV. The CDR3 spans 14 residues. CDR3 coding DNA: TGTGCCAGCAGCCTTGAGGGAGGCCGAGAGACCCAGTACTTC. Its translation: CASSLEGGRETQYF.

The chain joins TRBV7-9 to TRBJ1-1; 7 bases map to TRBD1. CDR1 and CDR2 (germline): SEHNR, FQNEAQ (reference sequence). The length of the CDR3 is 14 residues. V gave up 4 bases and J gave up 4 bases; unmatched junction bases: 6. CDR3: CASSSQGWGTEAFF. The CDR3 coding sequence is TGTGCCAGCAGCTCACAGGGGTGGGGCACTGAAGCTTTCTTT.

The V gene is TRBV9, the J gene TRBJ2-5; 7 bases are a match to TRBD1. CDR3 length equals 15 residues. Germline V lookup: CDR1 SGDLS, CDR2 YYNGEE. Trimming cost V 1 base and J 4 bases; bases outside gene matches: 7. CDR3 coding DNA: TGTGCCAGCAGCGTAATTAGACAGGGCGGAGAGACCCAGTACTTC. Amino acids: CASSVIRQGGETQYF.

CDR3 nucleotide sequence: TGCAGCATACGGACTAGCGGGAGAATCTCGGGTGAGCAGTTCTTC. Encoded protein: CSIRTSGRISGEQFF. The chain couples TRBV29-1 to TRBJ2-1; 13 bases are shared with TRBD2. This CDR3 contains 15 residues. Germline V gives CDR1 SQVTM, CDR2 ANQGSEA. Trimming removed 8 bases from V and 9 bases from J; junction bases left unmatched: 13.

The chain has TRBV28 and TRBJ2-3; 7 bases are a match to TRBD2. This CDR3 contains 13 residues. Germline assignment: CDR1 MDHEN and CDR2 SYDVKM. The V gene end was trimmed by 8 bases and the J gene end by 4 bases; junction bases not matched to a gene: 6. The CDR3 DNA follows: TGTGCCAGCTCGGGAGGAGGGGCAGATACGCAGTATTTT. Amino acids: CASSGGGADTQYF.

This clone was seen a single time. The gene calls are TRBV6-1 and TRBJ2-7, with D tentatively TRBD2 (7 bases). Per germline, CDR1 MNHNS and CDR2 SASEGT. This CDR3 has 15 residues. Deletions cut 4 bases from V and 5 bases from J, with 18 bases between. As DNA, the CDR3 is TGTGCCAGCAGTGGACCGGGGGGCAGTTGGAACGAGCAGTACTTC. It codes for CASSGPGGSWNEQYF.

The chain is built from TRBV28 and TRBJ1-1, with TRBD1 matching over 7 bases. The CDR3 contains 17 residues. Germline V gene sequence: CDR1 MDHEN, CDR2 SYDVKM. Trimming took 4 bases from V and 3 from J; bases not matched to a gene: 14. Written as DNA, the CDR3 is TGTGCCAGCAGTTGGAGGGGTAGGGGGCGTAAGGACACTGAAGCTTTCTTT. This translates into CASSWRGRGRKDTEAFF.

The chain uses TRBV28 and TRBJ1-5, with D tentatively TRBD1 (5 bases). Germline V CDR1 and CDR2: MDHEN, SYDVKM. CDR3 length: 14 amino acids. Trimming shortened V by 8 bases and J by 11 bases, and 22 bases separated the two germline ends. The CDR3 is CASRKGPLSLAQHF. For the CDR3, the DNA is TGTGCCAGCCGCAAGGGGCCCCTAAGTCTGGCCCAGCATTTT.